This TCR beta chain was obtained from a study of a mutant IDH1 vaccine in newly diagnosed glioma. Study at large: The sex distribution of treated patients was roughly 62% male and about 40% female, with a mean age of 40.4 years.

In regard to this clone: What it binds is not known.

Per the germline V gene, CDR1 is SGHVS and CDR2 is FQNEAQ. V was shortened by 0 bases and J by 1 base, with 13 bases between the two germline ends. CDR3 size: 17 residues. Sequencing was performed with immunoSEQ multiplex PCR; in TCRdb, only in-frame clones are kept and a portion is missing. The sample includes around 58,000 clones, about 80% of them seen just once. Time point described: week 5, during vaccination. All doses held 300 ug of mutant IDH1 20-mer peptide, with topical imiquimod. The sample in question was PBMCs, obtained from a glioma patient whose treatment included an IDH1 peptide vaccine. The source is a man aged 25 to 45 with glioma. The chain uses TRBV7-8 and TRBJ1-5; D is unresolved. The CDR3 loop is CASSLASGPLSNQPQHF. CDR3 bases: TGTGCCAGCAGCTTAGCGTCAGGACCGCTAAGCAATCAGCCCCAGCATTTT.